What follows are 31 T cell receptor beta chains derived from one specimen sequenced in a study of blood T cells in healthy people across ages. Alongside a J-beta primer mix, a sample-barcoded 5' primer served in a second PCR lasting about 7 to 11 cycles. TCRdb independently ran MiXCR on the 5' RACE reads; one entry per CDR3 protein. The data hold roughly 830,000 distinct CDR3 sequences, with around 68% observed a single time. Sequenced: blood. These receptors came from a man aged 30 to 45 in good health.

This clonotype was seen ten or more times. The genes are TRBV6-4 and TRBJ2-3, with 12 bases aligning to TRBD2. This CDR3 spans 15 amino acids. Per the germline V gene, CDR1 is MRHNA and CDR2 is SNTAGT. Losses at the gene ends were 4 bases for V and 2 bases for J; bases not matched to a gene: 1. The CDR3 protein is CASSASGGATDTQYF. The CDR3 bases are TGTGCCAGCAGTGCTAGCGGGGGGGCCACAGATACGCAGTATTTT.

The V gene is TRBV27, the J gene TRBJ2-1, with D tentatively TRBD2 (6 bases). CDR3 size: 12 residues. Germline V gene lookup returns CDR1 MNHEY and CDR2 SMNVEV (reference sequence). Trimming stripped 3 bases from V and 10 bases from J, with 10 bases between. CDR3 amino acids: CASSFAGREQFF. Here the CDR3 DNA reads TGTGCCAGCAGTTTCGCGGGACGGGAGCAGTTCTTC.

V is TRBV9 and J is TRBJ2-5; D is possibly TRBD1 or TRBD2 (6 bases each). Germline-derived CDR1 and CDR2 are SGDLS and YYNGEE. V shed 0 bases and J shed 8 bases, with 14 bases lying between them. The CDR3 is 14 residues long. CDR3 in amino acids: CASSVEGGLGTQYF. The CDR3 DNA follows: TGTGCCAGCAGCGTAGAGGGGGGACTTGGAACCCAGTACTTC.

The chain carries TRBV6-2 or TRBV6-3 and TRBJ2-1; TRBD2 matches 8 bases. The length of the CDR3 is 14 residues. Per the germline V gene, CDR1 is MNHEY and CDR2 is SVGEGT. J gave up 6 bases and V 2 bases, and 3 bases lay outside the gene matches. The CDR3 loop reads CASSYRTSPNEQFF. The CDR3 region has the DNA TGTGCCAGCAGTTACCGGACTAGCCCCAATGAGCAGTTCTTC.

The CDR3 region has the DNA TGTGCCAGCAGCCCGCTGGGCGGGGGCACAGATACGCAGTATTTT. Translation: CASSPLGGGTDTQYF. The chain joins TRBV7-2 to TRBJ2-3; perhaps TRBD2 as D (6 bases). V lost 5 bases and J 1 base, leaving 13 bases between the germline ends. CDR3 length: 15 residues. CDR1 and CDR2 from the germline V gene are SGHTA and FQGNSA.

This clonotype turned up a few times. The CDR3 DNA follows: TGCAGTGCTAGGGTCGTGGCTACCGCAGTCGGTGAGCAGTTCTTC. Translating gives CSARVVATAVGEQFF. The rearrangement joins TRBV20-1 to TRBJ2-1; D remains ambiguous. CDR1 and CDR2 from the germline V gene are DFQATT and SNEGSKA (reference sequence). The CDR3 loop spans 15 amino acids. V gave up 3 bases and J gave up 9 bases, with 21 bases separating them.

Worth noting for this clonotype: One junction end disagrees with the germline gene, perhaps due to a read error. The chain is built from TRBV18 and TRBJ1-2, with D maybe TRBD1 (6 bases). The germline CDR1 and CDR2 sequences are KGHSH and LQKENI. CDR3 length: 14 residues. In DNA form, the CDR3 reads TGTGCTAGCTCCGACCCGGGGGCTGTAGATGGCTACACCTTC. It codes for CASSDPGAVDGYTF.

This clonotype was recorded once. This chain joins TRBV6-2 or TRBV6-3 and TRBJ2-7, with D tentatively TRBD1 or TRBD2 (5 bases each). Trimming removed 0 bases at V and 5 bases at J, with 14 bases between. The length of the CDR3 is 15 residues. Germline values: CDR1 MNHEY, CDR2 SVGEGT. The chain's CDR3 is CASSYSERGWDEQYF. The CDR3 DNA reads as TGTGCCAGCAGTTACTCTGAACGGGGCTGGGACGAGCAGTACTTC.

Comment on this clonotype: Just one base apart from a much larger clone, this may be a read error. The chain couples TRBV12-3 or TRBV12-4 to TRBJ2-3; D not certain. The CDR3 is 14 amino acids. The V end lost 6 bases, the J end lost 0 bases, and 10 bases lay between the germline ends. The CDR3 region has the DNA TGTGCCAGCAGCCCCGGGTCTAGCACAGATACGCAGTATTTT. This gives the protein CASSPGSSTDTQYF.

This clonotype was recorded once. CDR3 nucleotides: TGTGCCAGCAGCCACCAATTGGGGTCCACACAAGAGACCCAGTACTTC. It translates to CASSHQLGSTQETQYF. This rearrangement joins TRBV7-2 to TRBJ2-5; D not certain. CDR3 size: 16 residues. CDR1 is SGHTA and CDR2 is FQGNSA in the germline V gene. V lost 5 bases and J 2 bases, leaving 18 bases between the germline ends.

The chain is built from TRBV4-2 and TRBJ2-2; D remains unclear. This CDR3 is 13 amino acids long. Per the germline V gene, CDR1 is LGHNA and CDR2 is YNFKEQ. V was trimmed by 4 bases and J by 3 bases, leaving 6 bases between them. This chain's CDR3 is CASSRGDTGELFF. The DNA for the CDR3 is TGTGCCAGCAGCCGCGGCGACACCGGGGAGCTGTTTTTT.

The chain has TRBV12-3 or TRBV12-4 and TRBJ2-2; weak D call: TRBD2 (5 bases). V was cut by 6 bases and J by 2 bases, with 19 bases left in between. CDR3 size: 17 residues. This CDR3 is CASRLDLTNFNTGELFF. CDR3 DNA sequence: TGTGCCAGCAGACTCGATTTGACTAACTTTAACACCGGGGAGCTGTTTTTT.

The chain employs TRBV20-1 and TRBJ1-4; D might be TRBD1 (6 bases). The V gene's germline CDR1 is DFQATT and CDR2 SNEGSKA (reference sequence). There are 14 residues in the CDR3. V lost 8 bases, J lost 4 bases, and 17 bases lay in between. CDR3 DNA sequence: TGCAGTACAACGGACAGAGGCAGTAATGAAAAACTGTTTTTT. Its translation is CSTTDRGSNEKLFF.

V gene TRBV7-2 combines with J gene TRBJ1-2; tentative D call: TRBD1 (6 bases). Germline V lookup: CDR1 SGHTA, CDR2 FQGNSA. The ends were cut back, 3 bases at V and 11 bases at J, with 22 bases in the middle. This CDR3 has 15 residues. The CDR3, as DNA: TGTGCCAGCAGCTTCGGCAGGGGTGGACGCTACGGGTACACCTTC. Protein: CASSFGRGGRYGYTF.

The table lists this clonotype with a few counts. The gene calls are TRBV4-2 and TRBJ2-7, with 7 bases that match TRBD2. This CDR3 is 15 amino acids long. Germline V gene lookup returns CDR1 LGHNA and CDR2 YNFKEQ. The V segment lost 5 bases and the J segment 2 bases; nucleotides outside the gene matches: 9. The chain's CDR3 is CASSNTGTTAYEQYF. The DNA of the CDR3 is TGTGCCAGCAGCAACACCGGGACTACAGCCTACGAGCAGTACTTC.

V is TRBV12-3 or TRBV12-4 and J is TRBJ2-7; 12 bases match TRBD2. With V trimmed by 6 bases and J by 2 bases, 2 bases remained unmatched. This CDR3 region has 14 residues. The CDR3 coding sequence is TGTGCCAGCAGGACTAGCGGGGGAACCTACGAGCAGTACTTC. This sequence encodes CASRTSGGTYEQYF.

The chain joins TRBV19 to TRBJ2-4, with 7 bases identical to TRBD1. V lost 3 bases, J lost 8 bases, and 10 bases stayed unmatched. CDR1 is LNHDA and CDR2 is SQIVND in the germline V gene (reference sequence). The CDR3 loop spans 15 amino acids. The CDR3: CASSITGDAAYIQYF. CDR3 nucleotide sequence: TGTGCCAGTAGTATTACAGGGGACGCCGCGTACATTCAGTACTTC.

This clonotype occurred many times. The J gene is TRBJ2-7, the V gene TRBV12-3 or TRBV12-4; D gene ambiguous. Trimming cost V 5 bases and J 2 bases, with 7 bases left between them. The CDR3 loop spans 12 amino acids. Written as DNA, the CDR3 is TGTGCCAGCAGTCCCACCGCCTACGAGCAGTACTTC. It encodes CASSPTAYEQYF.

This rearrangement joins TRBV10-3 to TRBJ1-1, with a possible D match to TRBD1 (6 bases). CDR3 length: 13 residues. Trimming removed 6 bases from V and 4 bases from J, with 12 bases in between. CDR1 and CDR2 from the germline V gene are ENHRY and SYGVKD. The CDR3 DNA sequence: TGTGCCATCAGCGGAGGGGGGACCACTGAAGCTTTCTTT. Protein: CAISGGGTTEAFF.

This clonotype was detected a few times. This sequence joins TRBV7-9 and TRBJ1-5; no clear D. The CDR3 runs to 13 residues. V shed 1 base and J shed 6 bases, with 7 bases lying between them. Germline V lookup: CDR1 SEHNR, CDR2 FQNEAQ (reference sequence). CDR3 sequence: CASSLGPLQPQHF. DNA for the CDR3: TGTGCCAGCAGCTTAGGACCTCTTCAGCCCCAGCATTTT.

This clonotype has only a few counts. The chain has TRBV6-5 and TRBJ2-3; D gene uncertain. The CDR3 extends over 18 amino acids. V shed 0 bases and J shed 1 base, with 17 bases lying between them. From germline, CDR1 is MNHEY and CDR2 SVGAGI. Here the CDR3 DNA reads TGTGCCAGCAGTTACTCGGGCAGGCTCGCTGGTGGCACAGATACGCAGTATTTT. This encodes CASSYSGRLAGGTDTQYF.

This clonotype was detected a few times. The chain employs TRBV28 and TRBJ2-7; the D gene is possibly TRBD1 (6 bases). The CDR3 is 14 residues long. Trimming removed 7 bases at V and 0 bases at J, with 13 bases between. The germline gives CDR1 MDHEN, CDR2 SYDVKM. Written as DNA, the CDR3 is TGTGCCAGCATCCCGGGACAACCCTCCTACGAGCAGTACTTC. It translates to CASIPGQPSYEQYF.

The chain is built from TRBV6-2 or TRBV6-3 and TRBJ1-2; TRBD1 aligns across 9 bases. V trimming: 6 bases; J trimming: 2 bases; junction bases outside the gene matches: 10. The CDR3 spans 16 residues. CDR1 and CDR2 (germline): MNHEY, SVGEGT. The CDR3 nucleotides are TGTGCCAGCAGCCCCCAAGGACAGGGGATCAACTATGGCTACACCTTC. This sequence encodes CASSPQGQGINYGYTF.

V usage is TRBV6-2 or TRBV6-3 and J usage is TRBJ2-5; D is perhaps TRBD2 (6 bases). The V end lost 4 bases, the J end lost 5 bases, and 14 bases lay between the germline ends. The germline gives CDR1 MNHEY, CDR2 SVGEGT. CDR3 length: 14 residues. This CDR3 is CASSFRREFETQYF. The CDR3, as DNA: TGTGCCAGCAGTTTTCGCCGGGAGTTTGAGACCCAGTACTTC.

There are a few counts of this clonotype. J is TRBJ2-1 and V is TRBV29-1; D not resolved. CDR3 length: 10 residues. Germline CDR1 and CDR2: SQVTM and ANQGSEA. The V gene lost 2 bases and the J gene lost 8 bases, with 4 bases spanning the gap. The CDR3 sequence is CSVEQDEQFF. CDR3 sequence (DNA): TGCAGCGTTGAACAAGATGAGCAGTTCTTC.

The CDR3: CASSQGSRGQETQYF. The CDR3, as DNA: TGTGCCAGCAGTCAAGGGTCCCGGGGTCAAGAGACCCAGTACTTC. This sequence joins TRBV27 and TRBJ2-7; D is perhaps TRBD2 (5 bases). The J call is in doubt because the DNA end fits TRBJ2-5 better. The germline CDR1 and CDR2 sequences are MNHEY and SMNVEV (reference sequence). CDR3 length: 15 residues.

The chain carries TRBV7-9 and TRBJ1-2; 11 bases fit TRBD1. The length of the CDR3 is 16 residues. Germline CDR1 and CDR2: SEHNR and FQNEAQ (reference sequence). J gave up 0 bases and V 5 bases, and 5 bases lay outside the gene matches. Here the CDR3 reads CASSPGQGGANYGYTF. In DNA, the CDR3 is TGTGCCAGCAGCCCGGGACAGGGGGGAGCTAACTATGGCTACACCTTC.

This chain joins TRBV20-1 and TRBJ2-7; 8 nucleotides agree with TRBD2. The end of the DNA aligns better with TRBJ2-5, so the J call may be wrong. The CDR3 has 14 residues. The germline gives CDR1 DFQATT, CDR2 SNEGSKA (reference sequence). CDR3 DNA: TGCAGTGCTAGAGCCAGCGGGAGTAAGGAGACCCAGTACTTC. It codes for CSARASGSKETQYF.

The chain uses TRBV20-1 and TRBJ1-5; 8 bases map to TRBD1. Germline CDR1 is DFQATT and CDR2 is SNEGSKA (reference sequence). Losses at the gene ends were 6 bases for V and 5 bases for J; bases not matched to a gene: 15. The CDR3 has 16 amino acids. The CDR3 spells CSAQDRVRGDHQPQHF. CDR3 sequence (DNA): TGCAGTGCCCAGGACAGGGTGAGAGGGGACCATCAGCCCCAGCATTTT.

V usage is TRBV3-1 and J usage is TRBJ2-7; 7 nucleotides match TRBD2. The germline gives CDR1 LGHDT, CDR2 YNNKEL (reference sequence). Germline trimming cut 2 bases from V and 0 bases from J; bases unmatched to any gene: 10. The CDR3 loop spans 17 amino acids. CDR3 loop: CASSQRSTGTTSYEQYF. DNA of the CDR3: TGTGCCAGCAGCCAAAGATCAACCGGGACTACCTCCTACGAGCAGTACTTC.

Only one count was recorded for this clonotype. The V call is TRBV4-1, the J call TRBJ2-6; no definite D call. This CDR3 contains 18 residues. Trimming took off 3 bases at V and 0 bases at J, with 15 bases between the two ends. Germline lookup yields CDR1 MGHRA and CDR2 YSYEKL. CDR3: CASSHPSRSLSGANVLTF. As DNA, the CDR3 is TGCGCCAGCAGCCACCCTTCCAGGAGCCTCTCTGGGGCCAACGTCCTGACTTTC.